This TCR beta chain was profiled in a study of CXCR3-negative and CXCR3-positive naive CD8 T cells. Researchers prepared the TRB cDNA libraries using 5' RACE with UMI labels. After re-calling the 5' RACE reads, TCRdb lists one entry per CDR3 protein, DNA absent. This sample's clone table lists around 8,400 distinct CDR3 sequences. Regarding this clonotype: The antigen is not known.

Germline CDR1 SEHNR, CDR2 FQNEAQ (reference sequence). This CDR3 contains 16 residues. Findings and caveats of the study: Against CXCR3-negative naive cells, CXCR3-positive naive cells showed more hydrophobic TRB CDR3s. Similar TRBV-TRBJ usage characterized naive CXCR3-negative and CXCR3-positive cells; memory cells differed. Much lower diversity was found in memory CD8+ cells, while both naive subsets had comparably high diversity.

The CD45RO-CCR7+CD27+CD95- phenotype denoted naive CD8+ T cells. Specimen: naive CXCR3- CD8+ T cells from blood. The sample's subset: CD45RO-CCR7+CD27+CD95- naive CD8+ T cells lacking CXCR3 (TNR3-). The gene calls are TRBV7-9 and TRBJ2-3; TCRdb designates TRBD1, a call that cannot be tested without DNA. This TCR was recovered from a human donor in good health. Some clones in this sample may be carry-over from other donors' samples. The CDR3 region is CASSLVLGPTTDTQYF.